The sequence of this TCR beta chain was determined in a study of blood T cell repertoires in COVID-19. Study-wide context: In each case, the material was cDNA or gDNA derived from T cells, B-cell-depleted T cells, or PBMCs.

TCRdb's copy holds only in-frame clones and misses some; the assay was immunoSEQ multiplex PCR. The table has about 120,000 clones, approximately 81% seen once; the top ten hold about 3.8%. The V and J ends lost 4 bases and 2 bases respectively, with 12 bases between them. The germline V gene has CDR1 LNHDA and CDR2 SQIVND (reference sequence). The CDR3 runs 16 residues. Sequenced input: peripheral blood. The receptor comes from a woman between 50 and 59 years old with acute or convalescent COVID-19. The chain recombines TRBV19 with TRBJ2-6; D possibly corresponds to TRBD2 (6 bases). The CDR3 is CASSRRRAAGANVLTF. The CDR3 nucleotides are TGTGCCAGTAGTAGGAGGAGGGCGGCTGGGGCCAACGTCCTGACTTTC.